The 24 T cell receptor beta chains given below trace back to one sample, sequenced in a study of blood T cell repertoires in COVID-19. The table came from immunoSEQ multiplex PCR; TCRdb's copy has only in-frame clones and leaves some out. Of about 400,000 clones in the sample, around 90% are singletons; the top ten hold about 1.2%. The material sequenced was peripheral blood. Receptors were obtained from a man aged 35-49 years with acute or convalescent COVID-19.

This chain joins TRBV13 and TRBJ1-4; D ambiguous. CDR3 length: 13 amino acids. The germline V and J ends were trimmed by 6 bases and 5 bases, with 10 bases remaining between them. Germline-derived CDR1 and CDR2 are PRHDT and FYEKMQ (reference sequence). CDR3 sequence (DNA): TGTGCCAGCAGTCTACAGCAAAATGAAAAACTGTTTTTT. Amino acid sequence: CASSLQQNEKLFF.

The rearrangement joins TRBV5-6 to TRBJ2-1; 11 bases fit TRBD2. This CDR3 comprises 17 residues. The V segment lost 1 base and the J segment 8 bases; nucleotides outside the gene matches: 11. Per the germline V gene, CDR1 is SGHDT and CDR2 is YYEEEE. Written as DNA, the CDR3 is TGTGCCAGCAGCTTGCCTACTAGCGGGAGACCACTTGATGAGCAGTTCTTC. Amino acid sequence: CASSLPTSGRPLDEQFF.

The gene calls are TRBV5-4 and TRBJ1-3, with TRBD1 matching 8 bases. Germline V gene lookup returns CDR1 SGHNT and CDR2 YYREEE (reference sequence). The V and J ends lost 0 bases and 1 base, in that order; junction bases with no gene match: 0. The CDR3 contains 15 residues. CDR3 sequence (DNA): TGTGCCAGCAGCTTGGACAGGGGGTCTGGAAACACCATATATTTT. It translates to CASSLDRGSGNTIYF.

This clone was observed once. The CDR3 is CASSTGEKLFF. The CDR3 bases are TGTGCCAGTAGTACGGGTGAAAAACTGTTTTTT. The V call is TRBV19, the J call TRBJ1-4; no clear D gene. Per germline, CDR1 LNHDA and CDR2 SQIVND (reference sequence). The CDR3 is made up of 11 amino acids. V lost 4 bases to trimming and J lost 7 bases, with 4 bases between them.

This chain uses TRBV5-4 with TRBJ1-1; 12 positions agree with TRBD1. The CDR3 runs to 17 residues. Germline V CDR1 and CDR2: SGHNT, YYREEE (reference sequence). V lost 0 bases and J lost 2; bases outside the gene matches: 5. The chain's CDR3 is CASSLGDRGLGNTEAFF. The CDR3 nucleotides read TGTGCCAGCAGCTTGGGGGACAGGGGGCTTGGAAACACTGAAGCTTTCTTT.

The gene calls are TRBV29-1 and TRBJ1-1; D gene unclear. Deletions cut 3 bases from V and 10 bases from J, with 12 bases between. Germline values: CDR1 SQVTM, CDR2 ANQGSEA. The CDR3 runs 11 residues. CDR3 nucleotides: TGCAGCGTTGACAGATCCCGGAGAGCTTTCTTT. Encoded protein: CSVDRSRRAFF. Using reference TRBV29-1 and TRBJ1-1 for the parts outside the CDR3, the full variable domain is SAVISQKPSRDICQRGTSLTIQCQVDSQVTMMFWYRQQPGQSLTLIATANQGSEATYESGFVIDKFPISRPNLTFSTLTVSNMSPEDSSIYLCSVDRSRRAFFGQGTRLTVV.

V is TRBV28 and J is TRBJ1-5, with 8 bases matching TRBD1. V gave up 6 bases and J gave up 5 bases; unmatched junction bases: 15. Per germline, CDR1 MDHEN and CDR2 SYDVKM. The CDR3 sequence is 17 residues long. CDR3 in amino acids: CASSLPDRGWVDQPQHF. As DNA, the CDR3 is TGTGCCAGCAGCCTCCCAGACAGGGGTTGGGTGGATCAGCCCCAGCATTTT. The entire variable domain, with the rest obtained from reference TRBV28 and TRBJ1-5, is as follows: DVKVTQSSRYLVKRTGEKVFLECVQDMDHENMFWYRQDPGLGLRLIYFSYDVKMKEKGDIPEGYSVSREKKERFSLILESASTNQTSMYLCASSLPDRGWVDQPQHFGDGTRLSIL.

The J gene is TRBJ2-7, the V gene TRBV6-1, with 10 positions matching TRBD2. Germline CDR1 and CDR2: MNHNS and SASEGT. Unmatched junction bases numbered 11, after V lost 4 bases and J lost 5 bases. The CDR3 sequence is 16 residues long. The CDR3 here is CASSALSGRGSHEQYF. The CDR3 bases are TGTGCCAGCAGTGCCCTGAGCGGGAGGGGGAGCCACGAGCAGTACTTC.

The V call is TRBV7-2, the J call TRBJ2-7, with 7 positions matching TRBD2. Germline assignment: CDR1 SGHTA and CDR2 FQGNSA. The CDR3 sequence is 14 residues long. With 5 bases clipped from V and 0 bases from J, the junction kept 4 bases outside the gene matches. CDR3 sequence reads: CASSHPSGSYEQYF. The CDR3, as DNA: TGTGCCAGCAGCCACCCTAGCGGCTCCTACGAGCAGTACTTC.

V usage is TRBV2 and J usage is TRBJ2-3; TRBD2 agrees at 11 bases. Trimming at V came to 5 bases and at J to 10 bases, leaving 8 bases not matched to a gene. Germline CDR1 is SNHLY and CDR2 is FYNNEI. The CDR3 totals 14 residues. The CDR3: CASSQGTSGAAQYF. CDR3 DNA sequence: TGTGCCAGCAGTCAGGGGACTAGCGGTGCGGCGCAGTATTTT. Looking up the rest from reference TRBV2 and TRBJ2-3 gives the full variable domain: EPEVTQTPSHQVTQMGQEVILRCVPISNHLYFYWYRQILGQKVEFLVSFYNNEISEKSEIFDDQFSVERPDGSNFTLKIRSTKLEDSAMYFCASSQGTSGAAQYFGPGTRLTVL.

In regard to this clone: This sample also contains other DNA sequences that code for the same CDR3. The chain links TRBV7-3 to TRBJ2-5; tentative D call: TRBD2 (5 bases). CDR3 length: 13 residues. V was pared by 1 base and J by 5 bases, with 8 bases between. The germline CDR1 and CDR2 sequences are SGHTA and FQGTGA. CDR3 residues: CASSLNSAETQYF. CDR3 in DNA: TGTGCCAGCAGCTTAAATAGCGCCGAGACCCAGTACTTC.

This chain uses TRBV7-9 with TRBJ1-2; no clear D gene. CDR3 length equals 14 residues. The V end lost 1 base, the J end lost 4 bases, and 10 bases lay between the germline ends. Germline V gene sequence: CDR1 SEHNR, CDR2 FQNEAQ (reference sequence). The CDR3 bases are TGTGCCAGCAGCTTAGTCGGGGTCCTCTATGGCTACACCTTC. Its protein product is CASSLVGVLYGYTF.

The chain joins TRBV27 to TRBJ1-4, with 7 bases identical to TRBD1. The V and J ends lost 6 bases and 8 bases, in that order; junction bases with no gene match: 9. Per the germline V gene, CDR1 is MNHEY and CDR2 is SMNVEV (reference sequence). This CDR3 contains 14 residues. CDR3 bases: TGTGCCAGCAGGAGGGGGCGCAATAAGGAAAAACTGTTTTTT. Its protein is CASRRGRNKEKLFF.

The CDR3 DNA sequence: TGCAGCGCTCCCGGGACAGGGAACACTGAAGCTTTCTTT. It codes for CSAPGTGNTEAFF. The V and J genes are TRBV29-1 and TRBJ1-1, with 8 bases fitting TRBD1. This CDR3 contains 13 residues. The germline V gene has CDR1 SQVTM and CDR2 ANQGSEA. V lost 7 bases to trimming and J lost 1 base; unmatched junction nucleotides: 5.

The chain uses TRBV30 and TRBJ2-4; 9 bases are shared with TRBD1. The V segment lost 3 bases and the J segment 10 bases; nucleotides outside the gene matches: 10. The CDR3 loop spans 14 amino acids. Germline assignment: CDR1 GTSNPN and CDR2 SVGIG (reference sequence). CDR3 protein: CAWRGQGLISIQYF. The CDR3 coding sequence is TGTGCCTGGAGGGGACAGGGCCTAATTTCTATTCAGTACTTC.

The CDR3 sequence is CASSVEGRSYEQYF. The CDR3, as DNA: TGTGCCAGCAGCGTAGAGGGGCGGTCCTACGAGCAGTACTTC. The J gene is TRBJ2-7, the V gene TRBV9, with D tentatively TRBD1 (5 bases). V was pared by 0 bases and J by 1 base, with 8 bases between. The CDR3 loop spans 14 amino acids. Germline V CDR1 and CDR2: SGDLS, YYNGEE.

The V gene is TRBV6-5, the J gene TRBJ1-4; possible D gene TRBD1, 5 bases. Germline V gives CDR1 MNHEY, CDR2 SVGAGI. V lost 6 bases to trimming and J lost 4 bases, with 15 bases between them. This CDR3 has 15 amino acids. The CDR3 loop reads CASSSLGGSNEKLFF. In DNA form, the CDR3 reads TGTGCCAGCAGCTCCCTCGGGGGAAGTAATGAAAAACTGTTTTTT.

The chain combines TRBV5-4 with TRBJ2-1, with 8 bases aligning to TRBD2. This CDR3 is built from 15 residues. Germline loops: CDR1 SGHNT, CDR2 YYREEE (reference sequence). J was trimmed by 4 bases and V by 0 bases; bases with no gene match: 3. The CDR3: CASSLDPGGYNEQFF. CDR3 DNA: TGTGCCAGCAGCTTGGACCCGGGGGGGTACAATGAGCAGTTCTTC.

The chain combines TRBV24-1 with TRBJ2-3; weak D call: TRBD2 (7 bases). From germline, CDR1 is KGHDR and CDR2 SFDVKD. The CDR3 length is 15 residues. V lost 5 bases and J lost 5, with 16 bases in between. The CDR3 loop reads CATSGGGTLEDTQYF. The CDR3 nucleotides are TGTGCCACCAGTGGGGGGGGGACACTCGAAGATACGCAGTATTTT.

V and J are TRBV18 and TRBJ2-2, with 7 bases aligning to TRBD1. J lost 9 bases, V lost 1 base, and 2 bases had no gene match. Germline loops: CDR1 KGHSH, CDR2 LQKENI. CDR3 size: 13 residues. This CDR3 reads CASSPLGGRELFF. The CDR3 region has the DNA TGTGCCAGCTCACCACTAGGGGGCCGGGAGCTGTTTTTT.

This chain links TRBV6-1 with TRBJ1-2, with 12 nucleotides matching TRBD1. The CDR3 has 15 amino acids. The germline gives CDR1 MNHNS, CDR2 SASEGT. Losses at the gene ends were 3 bases for V and 6 bases for J; bases not matched to a gene: 5. The CDR3 coding sequence is TGTGCCAGCAGTGATTGGGACAGGGGGCAAGATGGCTACACCTTC. It translates to CASSDWDRGQDGYTF.

Details on this clone: The sample carries other DNA sequences with the same CDR3. The V and J genes are TRBV27 and TRBJ2-1; 10 positions match TRBD2. V lost 6 bases and J lost 2; bases outside the gene matches: 1. The germline gives CDR1 MNHEY, CDR2 SMNVEV (reference sequence). This CDR3 is 14 amino acids long. The CDR3 nucleotides are TGTGCCAGCAGAGCGGGAGGGCCCTACAATGAGCAGTTCTTC. Its protein product is CASRAGGPYNEQFF.

This clone was seen once. The chain employs TRBV7-3 and TRBJ2-1, with unresolved D. The CDR3 has 13 amino acids. Trimming took 4 bases from V and 5 from J, leaving 9 bases between them. Germline CDR1 SGHTA, CDR2 FQGTGA. Written as DNA, the CDR3 is TGTGCCAGCAGCTCTGGGCCGAACAATGAGCAGTTCTTC. This encodes CASSSGPNNEQFF.

This chain connects TRBV5-8 to TRBJ1-5; weak D call: TRBD1 (5 bases). The germline gives CDR1 SGHTS, CDR2 YDEGEE. The CDR3 runs to 15 residues. The V and J ends lost 1 base and 1 base respectively, with 9 bases between them. CDR3 in DNA: TGTGCCAGCAGCTTGTCAGGGCGAAGCAATCAGCCCCAGCATTTT. Its translation: CASSLSGRSNQPQHF.